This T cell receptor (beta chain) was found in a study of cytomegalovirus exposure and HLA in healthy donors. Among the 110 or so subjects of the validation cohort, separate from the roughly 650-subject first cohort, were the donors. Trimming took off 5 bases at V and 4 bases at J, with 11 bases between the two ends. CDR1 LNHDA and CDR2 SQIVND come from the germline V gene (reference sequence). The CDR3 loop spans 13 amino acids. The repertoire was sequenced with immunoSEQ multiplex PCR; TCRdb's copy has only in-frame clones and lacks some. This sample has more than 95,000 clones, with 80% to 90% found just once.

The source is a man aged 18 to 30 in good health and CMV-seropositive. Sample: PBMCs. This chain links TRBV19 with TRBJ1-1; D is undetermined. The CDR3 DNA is TGTGCCAGTAGTCCCCTGGGGAGCACTGAAGCTTTCTTT. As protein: CASSPLGSTEAFF. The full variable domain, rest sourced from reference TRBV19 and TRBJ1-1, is DGGITQSPKYLFRKEGQNVTLSCEQNLNHDAMYWYRQDPGQGLRLIYYSQIVNDFQKGDIAEGYSVSREKKESFPLTVTSAQKNPTAFYLCASSPLGSTEAFFGQGTRLTVV.